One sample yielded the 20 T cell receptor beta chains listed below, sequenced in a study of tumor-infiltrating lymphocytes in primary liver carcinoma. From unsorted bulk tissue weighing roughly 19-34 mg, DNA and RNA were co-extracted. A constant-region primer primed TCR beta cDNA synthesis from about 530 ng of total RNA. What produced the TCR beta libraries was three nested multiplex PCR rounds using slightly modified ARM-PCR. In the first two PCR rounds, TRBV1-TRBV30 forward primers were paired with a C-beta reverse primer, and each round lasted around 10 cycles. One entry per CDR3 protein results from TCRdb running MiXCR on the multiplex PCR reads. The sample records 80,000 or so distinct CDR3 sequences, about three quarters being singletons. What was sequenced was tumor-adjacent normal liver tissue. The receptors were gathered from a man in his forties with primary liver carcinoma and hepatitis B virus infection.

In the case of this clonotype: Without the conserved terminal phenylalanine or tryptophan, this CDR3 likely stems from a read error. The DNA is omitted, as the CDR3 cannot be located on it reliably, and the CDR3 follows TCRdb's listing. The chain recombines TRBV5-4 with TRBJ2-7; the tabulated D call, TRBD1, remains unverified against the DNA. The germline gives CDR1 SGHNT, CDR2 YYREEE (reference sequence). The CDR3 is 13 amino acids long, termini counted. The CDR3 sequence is CASSLQGFYEQYS.

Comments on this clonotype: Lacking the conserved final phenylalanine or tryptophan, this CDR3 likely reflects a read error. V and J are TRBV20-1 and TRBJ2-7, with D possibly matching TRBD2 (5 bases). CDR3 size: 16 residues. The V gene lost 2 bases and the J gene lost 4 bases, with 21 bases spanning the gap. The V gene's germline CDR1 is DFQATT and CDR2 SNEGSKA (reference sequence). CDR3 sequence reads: CSARPAGRGSWYEQYS. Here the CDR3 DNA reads TGCAGTGCTAGACCTGCCGGGCGCGGGTCATGGTACGAGCAGTACTCC.

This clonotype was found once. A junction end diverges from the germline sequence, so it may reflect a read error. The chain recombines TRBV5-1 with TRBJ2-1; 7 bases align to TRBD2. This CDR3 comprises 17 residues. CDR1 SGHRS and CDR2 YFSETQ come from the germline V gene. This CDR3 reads CASSPGTNGRQYNGQFF. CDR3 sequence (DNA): TGCGCCAGCAGCCCGGGGACTAACGGGAGGCAATACAATGGGCAGTTCTTC.

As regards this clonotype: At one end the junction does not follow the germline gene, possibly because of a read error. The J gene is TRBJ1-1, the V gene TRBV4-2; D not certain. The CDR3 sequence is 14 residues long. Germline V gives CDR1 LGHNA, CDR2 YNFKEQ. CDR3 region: CVSSQVGVDTEAFF. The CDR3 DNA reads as TGTGTCAGCAGCCAAGTCGGAGTAGACACTGAAGCTTTCTTT.

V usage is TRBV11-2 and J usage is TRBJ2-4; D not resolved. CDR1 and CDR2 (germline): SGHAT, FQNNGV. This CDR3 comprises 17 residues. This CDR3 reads CVRWVPDSRSVLDIQYF. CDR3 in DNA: TGTGTGCGCTGGGTCCCCGACTCCCGTTCCGTGCTAGACATTCAGTACTTC.

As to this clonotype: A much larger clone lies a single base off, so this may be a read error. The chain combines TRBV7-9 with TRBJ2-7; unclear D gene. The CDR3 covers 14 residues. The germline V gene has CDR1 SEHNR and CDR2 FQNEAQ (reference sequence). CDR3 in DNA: TGTGCCAGCAGCTTAGTGGGCGCGACGGGCGAGCGGTACTTC. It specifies CASSLVGATGERYF.

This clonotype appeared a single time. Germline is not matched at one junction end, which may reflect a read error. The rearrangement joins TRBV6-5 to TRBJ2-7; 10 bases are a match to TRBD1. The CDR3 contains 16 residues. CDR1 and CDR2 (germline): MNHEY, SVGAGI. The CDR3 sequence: CASSSPPGQGSYEHYF. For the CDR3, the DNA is TGTGCCAGCAGTTCCCCTCCGGGACAGGGGTCTTACGAGCACTACTTC.

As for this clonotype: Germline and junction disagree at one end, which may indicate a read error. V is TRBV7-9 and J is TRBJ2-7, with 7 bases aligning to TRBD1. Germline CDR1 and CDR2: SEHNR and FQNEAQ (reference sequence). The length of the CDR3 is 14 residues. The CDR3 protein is CTSSPKDRVSEQYF. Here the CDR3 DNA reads TGTACCAGCAGCCCCAAAGACAGGGTCAGCGAACAGTACTTC.

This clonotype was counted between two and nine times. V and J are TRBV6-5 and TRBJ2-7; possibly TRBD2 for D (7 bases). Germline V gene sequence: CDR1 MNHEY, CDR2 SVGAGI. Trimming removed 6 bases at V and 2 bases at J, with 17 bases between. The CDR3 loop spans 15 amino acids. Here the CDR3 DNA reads TGTGCCAGCAGCCTGGGGGGGCTCGGTACCTACGAGCAGTACTTC. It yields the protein CASSLGGLGTYEQYF.

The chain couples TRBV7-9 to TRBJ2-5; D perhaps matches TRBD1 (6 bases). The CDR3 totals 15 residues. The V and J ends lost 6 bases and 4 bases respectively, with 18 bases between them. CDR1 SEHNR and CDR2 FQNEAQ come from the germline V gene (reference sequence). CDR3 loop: CASRLLTGSRETQYF. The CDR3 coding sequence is TGTGCCAGCAGATTACTCACAGGGAGCCGAGAGACCCAGTACTTC.

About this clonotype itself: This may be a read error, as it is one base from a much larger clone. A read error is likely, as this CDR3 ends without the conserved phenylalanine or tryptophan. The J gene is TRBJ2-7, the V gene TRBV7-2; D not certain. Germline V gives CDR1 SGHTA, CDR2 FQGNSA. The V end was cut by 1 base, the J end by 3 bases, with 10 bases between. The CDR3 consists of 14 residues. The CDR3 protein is CASSLGRLNYEQYS. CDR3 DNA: TGTGCCAGCAGCTTAGGCAGACTGAACTACGAGCAGTACTCC.

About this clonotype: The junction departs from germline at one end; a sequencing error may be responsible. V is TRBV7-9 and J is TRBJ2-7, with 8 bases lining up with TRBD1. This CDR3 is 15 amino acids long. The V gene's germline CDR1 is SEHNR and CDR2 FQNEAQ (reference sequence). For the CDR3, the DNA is TGTGCCGGCAGCCAGAGACAGGGGTCGTCCTACGAGCAGTACTTC. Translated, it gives CAGSQRQGSSYEQYF. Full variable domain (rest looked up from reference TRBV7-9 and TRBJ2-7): DTGVSQNPRHKITKRGQNVTFRCDPISEHNRLYWYRQTLGQGPEFLTYFQNEAQLEKSRLLSDRFSAERPKGSFSTLEIQRTEQGDSAMYLCAGSQRQGSSYEQYFGPGTRLTVT.

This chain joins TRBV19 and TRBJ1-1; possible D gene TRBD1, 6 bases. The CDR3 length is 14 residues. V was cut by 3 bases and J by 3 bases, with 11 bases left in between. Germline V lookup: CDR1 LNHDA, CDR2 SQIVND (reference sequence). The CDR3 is CASSIWGLDTEAFF. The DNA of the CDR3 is TGTGCCAGTAGTATCTGGGGGCTCGACACTGAAGCTTTCTTT.

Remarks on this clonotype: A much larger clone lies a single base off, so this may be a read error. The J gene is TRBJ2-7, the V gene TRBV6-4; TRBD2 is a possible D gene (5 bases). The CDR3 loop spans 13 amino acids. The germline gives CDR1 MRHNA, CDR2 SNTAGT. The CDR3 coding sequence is TGTGCCAGCAGTAAGGAGGTAGGCTACGAGGAGTACTTC. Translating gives CASSKEVGYEEYF.

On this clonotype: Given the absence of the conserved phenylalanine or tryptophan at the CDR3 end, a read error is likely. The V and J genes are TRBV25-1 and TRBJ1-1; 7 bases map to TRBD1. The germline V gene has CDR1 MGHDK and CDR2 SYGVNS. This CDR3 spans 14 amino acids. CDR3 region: CTSSGDGDSREAFL. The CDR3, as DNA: TGTACCAGCAGTGGGGACGGGGACAGCCGAGAAGCTTTCTTA.

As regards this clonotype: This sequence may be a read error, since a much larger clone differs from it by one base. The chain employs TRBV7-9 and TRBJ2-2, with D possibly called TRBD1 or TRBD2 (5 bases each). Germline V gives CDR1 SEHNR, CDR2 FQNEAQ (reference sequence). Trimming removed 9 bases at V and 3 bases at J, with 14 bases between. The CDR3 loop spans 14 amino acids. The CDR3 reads CASISRDHTGELFF. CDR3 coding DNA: TGTGCCAGTATCAGCAGGGACCACACCGGGGAGCTGTTTTTT.

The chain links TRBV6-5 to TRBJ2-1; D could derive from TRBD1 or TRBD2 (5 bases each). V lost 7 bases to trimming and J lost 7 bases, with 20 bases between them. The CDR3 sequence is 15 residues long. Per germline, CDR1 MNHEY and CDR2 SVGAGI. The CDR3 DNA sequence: TGTGCCAGCACCAGCCCGGGACGGGGTGAGAATGAGCAGTTCTTC. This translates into CASTSPGRGENEQFF.

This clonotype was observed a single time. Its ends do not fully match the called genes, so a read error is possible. The CDR3 DNA sequence: TGCGCCAGCTGCCCTTGGACAGGGGGCGATGGGTACACCTTC. Protein product: CASCPWTGGDGYTF. The rearrangement uses TRBV5-1 and TRBJ1-2; 11 positions agree with TRBD1. The CDR3 contains 14 residues. Germline V gene lookup returns CDR1 SGHRS and CDR2 YFSETQ. The full variable domain, with the rest looked up from reference TRBV5-1 and TRBJ1-2, is KAGVTQTPRYLIKTRGQQVTLSCSPISGHRSVSWYQQTPGQGLQFLFEYFSETQRNKGNFPGRFSGRQFSNSRSEMNVSTLELGDSALYLCASCPWTGGDGYTFGSGTRLTVV.

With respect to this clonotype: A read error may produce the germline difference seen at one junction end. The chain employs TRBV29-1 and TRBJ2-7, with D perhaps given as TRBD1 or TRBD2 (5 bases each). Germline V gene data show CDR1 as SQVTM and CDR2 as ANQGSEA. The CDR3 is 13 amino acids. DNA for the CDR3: TGCAGCGCTGAAGGGACGGGCTCCTACGAGCAGTACTTC. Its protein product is CSAEGTGSYEQYF.

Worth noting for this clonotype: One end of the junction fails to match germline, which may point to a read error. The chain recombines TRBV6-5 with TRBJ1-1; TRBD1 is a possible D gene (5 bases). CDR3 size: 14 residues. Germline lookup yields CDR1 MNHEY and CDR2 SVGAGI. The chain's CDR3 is CASGSGTLNTETFF. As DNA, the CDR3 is TGTGCCAGCGGATCCGGGACGCTGAACACTGAAACTTTCTTT.